The clone carrying this T cell receptor (beta chain) appeared a few times. Its antigen remains unidentified. Separate from the approximately 720-subject first cohort was the approximately 120-subject validation cohort, to which the donors belonged. Only in-frame clones appear in the TCRdb table, and some are missing; sequencing was by immunoSEQ multiplex PCR. This table has 140,000 or so clones, over 80% appearing once. The sample is drawn from a study of cytomegalovirus exposure and HLA in healthy donors. Trimming took 4 bases from V and 0 from J, leaving 11 bases between them. The CDR3 sequence is 14 residues long. Germline assignment: CDR1 SGHKS and CDR2 YYEKEE (reference sequence). Study-wide results and caveats: The dataset shows that most TCR sequences were rare, while some public TCRs occurred in many donors.

The sample consisted of PBMCs. The J gene is TRBJ2-7, the V gene TRBV5-5, with unresolved D. This clonotype originated in a woman aged 25-40 years in good health and CMV-seropositive. CDR3 region: CASSRTRSSYEQYF. The CDR3 region has the DNA TGTGCCAGCAGCCGAACACGGAGCTCCTACGAGCAGTACTTC.